The clone carrying this T cell receptor (beta chain) occurred many times. The sample comes from a study of T cell repertoires in cytomegalovirus infection. TCRdb reprocessed the reads with MiXCR, giving one entry per CDR3 protein. The data contain 210,000 or so distinct CDR3 sequences, under 8.5% of them singletons. V lost 7 bases and J lost 5; bases outside the gene matches: 16. Germline V lookup: CDR1 SQVTM, CDR2 ANQGSEA. The CDR3 covers 15 residues. The sequence was collected from a human donor in good health (CMV status not recorded). Some clones in this sample may be carry-over from other donors' samples. Sequencing was performed on PBMCs. V usage is TRBV29-1 and J usage is TRBJ2-7; 8 bases are shared with TRBD2. CDR3 protein: CSAGGGSGVFNEQYF. DNA for the CDR3: TGCAGCGCGGGAGGGGGTAGCGGGGTCTTTAACGAGCAGTACTTC.